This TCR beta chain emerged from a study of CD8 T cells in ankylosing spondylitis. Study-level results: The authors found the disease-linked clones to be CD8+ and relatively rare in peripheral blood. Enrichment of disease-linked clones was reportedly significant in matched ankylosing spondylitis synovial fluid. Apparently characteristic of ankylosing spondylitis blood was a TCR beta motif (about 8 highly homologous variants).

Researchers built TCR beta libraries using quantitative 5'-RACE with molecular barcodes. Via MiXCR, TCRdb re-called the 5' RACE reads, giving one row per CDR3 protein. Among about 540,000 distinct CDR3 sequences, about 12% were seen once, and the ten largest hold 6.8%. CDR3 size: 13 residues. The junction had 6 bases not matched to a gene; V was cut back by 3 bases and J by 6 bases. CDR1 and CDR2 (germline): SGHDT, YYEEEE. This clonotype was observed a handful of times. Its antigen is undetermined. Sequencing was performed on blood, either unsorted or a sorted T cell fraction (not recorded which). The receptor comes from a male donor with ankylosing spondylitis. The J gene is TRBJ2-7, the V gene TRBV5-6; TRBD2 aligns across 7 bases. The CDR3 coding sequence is TGTGCCAGCAGCTCGGGACTAACGGGCGAGCAGTACGTC. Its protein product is CASSSGLTGEQYV.